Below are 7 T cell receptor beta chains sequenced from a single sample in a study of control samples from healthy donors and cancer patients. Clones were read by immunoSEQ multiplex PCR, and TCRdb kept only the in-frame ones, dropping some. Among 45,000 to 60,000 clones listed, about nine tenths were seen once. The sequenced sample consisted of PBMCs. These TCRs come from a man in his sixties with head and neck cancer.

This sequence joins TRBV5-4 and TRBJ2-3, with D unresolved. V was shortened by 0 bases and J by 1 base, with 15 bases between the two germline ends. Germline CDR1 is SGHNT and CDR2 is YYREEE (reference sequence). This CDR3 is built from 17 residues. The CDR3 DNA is TGTGCCAGCAGCTTGGGGGCTGGCGGCCACGGCACAGATACGCAGTATTTT. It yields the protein CASSLGAGGHGTDTQYF.

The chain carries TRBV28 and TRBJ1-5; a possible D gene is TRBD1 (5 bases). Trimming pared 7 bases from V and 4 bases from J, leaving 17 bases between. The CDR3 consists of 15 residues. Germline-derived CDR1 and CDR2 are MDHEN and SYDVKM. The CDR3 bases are TGTGCCAGCACCTTCACGGGACGTTTTAATCAGCCCCAGCATTTT. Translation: CASTFTGRFNQPQHF.

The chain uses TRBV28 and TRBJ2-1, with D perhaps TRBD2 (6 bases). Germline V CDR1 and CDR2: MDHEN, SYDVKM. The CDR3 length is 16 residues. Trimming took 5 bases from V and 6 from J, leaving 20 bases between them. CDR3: CASSHGRRGWGNEQFF. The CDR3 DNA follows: TGTGCCAGCAGTCATGGTAGGCGGGGATGGGGCAATGAGCAGTTCTTC.

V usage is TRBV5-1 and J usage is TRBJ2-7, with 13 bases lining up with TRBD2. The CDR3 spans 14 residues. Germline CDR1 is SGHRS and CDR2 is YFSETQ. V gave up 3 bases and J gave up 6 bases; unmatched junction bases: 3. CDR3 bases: TGCGCCAGCAGCTCAGGACTAGCGGGAGCCGAGCAGTACTTC. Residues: CASSSGLAGAEQYF. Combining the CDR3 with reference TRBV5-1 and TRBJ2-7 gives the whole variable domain KAGVTQTPRYLIKTRGQQVTLSCSPISGHRSVSWYQQTPGQGLQFLFEYFSETQRNKGNFPGRFSGRQFSNSRSEMNVSTLELGDSALYLCASSSGLAGAEQYFGPGTRLTVT.

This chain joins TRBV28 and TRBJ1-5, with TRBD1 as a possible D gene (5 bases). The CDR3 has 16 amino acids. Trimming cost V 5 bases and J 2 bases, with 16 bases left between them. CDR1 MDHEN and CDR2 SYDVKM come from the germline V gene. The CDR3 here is CASSPPGGGGNQPQHF. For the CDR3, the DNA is TGTGCCAGCAGTCCCCCTGGCGGGGGGGGCAATCAGCCCCAGCATTTT. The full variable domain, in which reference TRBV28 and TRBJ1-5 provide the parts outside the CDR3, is DVKVTQSSRYLVKRTGEKVFLECVQDMDHENMFWYRQDPGLGLRLIYFSYDVKMKEKGDIPEGYSVSREKKERFSLILESASTNQTSMYLCASSPPGGGGNQPQHFGDGTRLSIL.

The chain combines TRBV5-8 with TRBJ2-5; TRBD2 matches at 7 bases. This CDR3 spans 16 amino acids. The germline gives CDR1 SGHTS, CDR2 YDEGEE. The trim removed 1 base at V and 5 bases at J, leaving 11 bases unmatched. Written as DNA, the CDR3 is TGTGCCAGCAGCTTGTTCGTGGGAGGGCCCCGGGAGACCCAGTACTTC. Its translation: CASSLFVGGPRETQYF.

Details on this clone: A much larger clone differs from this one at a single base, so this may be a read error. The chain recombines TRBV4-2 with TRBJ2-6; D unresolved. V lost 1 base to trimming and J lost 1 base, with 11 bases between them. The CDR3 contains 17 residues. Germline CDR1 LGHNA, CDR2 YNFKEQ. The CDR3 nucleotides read TGTGCCAGCAGCCAAGTCTATGACGATTCTGGGGCCAACGTCCTGACTTTC. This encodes CASSQVYDDSGANVLTF.